One sample yielded the 21 T cell receptor beta chains listed below, sequenced in a study of neurological immune-mediated disorders. Using its own MiXCR run on the 5' RACE reads, TCRdb lists one record per CDR3 protein. Of tens of thousands of distinct CDR3 sequences in the sample, under 2% were seen once. The sequenced sample consisted of PBMCs. These receptors all come from a woman aged 40 to 50 with multiple sclerosis.

This clonotype was detected ten times or more. The V call is TRBV5-1, the J call TRBJ1-1; no clear D gene. The CDR3 sequence is 13 residues long. Germline V gene data show CDR1 as SGHRS and CDR2 as YFSETQ. V was trimmed by 3 bases and J by 7 bases, leaving 13 bases between them. The CDR3 DNA is TGCGCCAGCAGCTCCATGCAGGATTTTGAAGCTTTCTTT. This sequence encodes CASSSMQDFEAFF.

This clonotype has at least ten counts. The J gene is TRBJ2-1, the V gene TRBV5-1; 8 positions agree with TRBD1. V was pared by 3 bases and J by 3 bases, with 8 bases of the junction left unmatched. There are 16 residues in the CDR3. Germline V lookup: CDR1 SGHRS, CDR2 YFSETQ. DNA of the CDR3: TGCGCCAGCAGCTCTCGGACAGGGCTAGGCTACAATGAGCAGTTCTTC. Translating it yields CASSSRTGLGYNEQFF. Full variable domain (missing parts from reference TRBV5-1 and TRBJ2-1): KAGVTQTPRYLIKTRGQQVTLSCSPISGHRSVSWYQQTPGQGLQFLFEYFSETQRNKGNFPGRFSGRQFSNSRSEMNVSTLELGDSALYLCASSSRTGLGYNEQFFGPGTRLTVL.

This clonotype was detected many times. The rearrangement links TRBV20-1 to TRBJ2-7, with TRBD2 matching over 12 bases. V lost 4 bases to trimming and J lost 7 bases; unmatched junction nucleotides: 5. Germline V CDR1 and CDR2: DFQATT, SNEGSKA (reference sequence). The CDR3 is 13 amino acids. The CDR3 nucleotides are TGCAGTGCTACGACTAGCGGGGGAAGGGAGCAGTACTTC. This sequence encodes CSATTSGGREQYF.

In its sample, this clonotype was seen many times. V is TRBV5-1 and J is TRBJ2-1; weak D call: TRBD1 (5 bases). This CDR3 has 14 amino acids. Trimming pared 1 base from V and 5 bases from J, leaving 10 bases between. The V gene's germline CDR1 is SGHRS and CDR2 YFSETQ. The CDR3: CASSLTPGNNEQFF. CDR3 DNA: TGCGCCAGCAGCTTGACCCCAGGGAACAATGAGCAGTTCTTC.

This sequence joins TRBV5-1 and TRBJ2-3; no clear D. Deletions cut 4 bases from V and 0 bases from J, with 27 bases between. This CDR3 is built from 20 residues. Looked up from germline, CDR1 is SGHRS and CDR2 is YFSETQ. Here the CDR3 DNA reads TGCGCCAGCAGCCCTCCTGCCCTGATACCAGTCCTGAAAAGCACAGATACGCAGTATTTT. Translation gives CASSPPALIPVLKSTDTQYF. Supplemented by reference TRBV5-1 and TRBJ2-3, the full variable domain reads KAGVTQTPRYLIKTRGQQVTLSCSPISGHRSVSWYQQTPGQGLQFLFEYFSETQRNKGNFPGRFSGRQFSNSRSEMNVSTLELGDSALYLCASSPPALIPVLKSTDTQYFGPGTRLTVL.

This clonotype was counted ten times or more. The gene calls are TRBV25-1 and TRBJ2-7; 10 bases fit TRBD1. Germline V CDR1 and CDR2: MGHDK, SYGVNS. The J segment lost 2 bases and the V segment lost 4 bases, leaving 14 bases of the junction unmatched. CDR3 length equals 18 residues. The CDR3 sequence is CASSGPGTGVSGTYEQYF. In DNA form, the CDR3 reads TGTGCCAGCAGTGGCCCCGGGACAGGGGTTTCCGGCACCTACGAGCAGTACTTC.

This clonotype was seen repeatedly, ten times or more. The V call is TRBV20-1, the J call TRBJ1-1; D unresolved. The CDR3 totals 14 residues. CDR1 is DFQATT and CDR2 is SNEGSKA in the germline V gene (reference sequence). With 3 bases removed from V and 0 bases from J, the gap between germline ends came to 11 bases. The CDR3 reads CSARGTKLNTEAFF. CDR3 nucleotides: TGCAGTGCTAGGGGTACCAAATTGAACACTGAAGCTTTCTTT.

Many counts were recorded for this clonotype. The rearrangement uses TRBV6-5 and TRBJ2-1, with 12 bases matching TRBD2. Germline V gene sequence: CDR1 MNHEY, CDR2 SVGAGI. The CDR3 is 14 residues long. The J segment lost 7 bases and the V segment lost 6 bases, leaving 4 bases of the junction unmatched. DNA of the CDR3: TGTGCCAGCAGGCCTAGCGGGGGGGCGAATGAGCAGTTCTTC. Its protein product is CASRPSGGANEQFF.

This clonotype was counted only a few times. This sequence joins TRBV9 and TRBJ2-2; the match to TRBD1 covers 9 bases. The ends lost 3 bases at V and 1 base at J; junction bases unmatched: 4. The CDR3 spans 16 residues. Per germline, CDR1 SGDLS and CDR2 YYNGEE. The CDR3 region is CASSAPGQGNTGELFF. In DNA form, the CDR3 reads TGTGCCAGCAGCGCCCCGGGACAGGGGAACACCGGGGAGCTGTTTTTT.

This clonotype was recorded many times. The CDR3 sequence: CSARRTDTQYF. DNA for the CDR3: TGCAGTGCTAGAAGGACAGATACGCAGTATTTT. The chain recombines TRBV20-1 with TRBJ2-3, with D unclear. From germline, CDR1 is DFQATT and CDR2 SNEGSKA (reference sequence). CDR3 size: 11 residues. Trimming stripped 2 bases from V and 3 bases from J, with 3 bases between.

This clonotype was seen repeatedly, ten times or more. J is TRBJ1-2 and V is TRBV24-1; 7 nucleotides align to TRBD1. Germline lookup yields CDR1 KGHDR and CDR2 SFDVKD. The trim removed 6 bases at V and 5 bases at J, leaving 5 bases unmatched. CDR3 length: 13 amino acids. The CDR3 DNA reads TGTGCCACCAGTACTACAGGGGAATATGGCTACACCTTC. Protein product: CATSTTGEYGYTF.

A remark on this clonotype: A read error may be the cause here, since a much bigger clone is one base away. The chain employs TRBV20-1 and TRBJ1-6, with 10 bases that match TRBD1. V was pared by 7 bases and J by 7 bases, with 4 bases of the junction left unmatched. The CDR3 is 13 residues long. Germline assignment: CDR1 DFQATT and CDR2 SNEGSKA (reference sequence). Here the CDR3 reads CSDDRGPNSPLHF. The CDR3 bases are TGCAGTGATGACAGGGGGCCGAATTCACCCCTCCACTTT.

This clonotype was found many times. J is TRBJ2-7 and V is TRBV11-2; no definite D call. The CDR3 totals 12 residues. V gave up 1 base and J gave up 4 bases, with 5 bases separating them. Germline loops: CDR1 SGHAT, CDR2 FQNNGV. As DNA, the CDR3 is TGTGCCAGCAGCTTAGGGGTGTACGAGCAGTACTTC. This sequence encodes CASSLGVYEQYF.

This clonotype was counted many times. The chain recombines TRBV20-1 with TRBJ1-2, with 9 bases aligning to TRBD1. Germline CDR1 reads DFQATT; CDR2 reads SNEGSKA (reference sequence). This CDR3 comprises 14 residues. V lost 6 bases and J lost 7; bases outside the gene matches: 12. The CDR3 nucleotides read TGCAGTGCACCCTGGGACAGGGTATTGAGTGGCTACACCTTC. Translated, it gives CSAPWDRVLSGYTF.

This clonotype was observed many times. The chain joins TRBV20-1 to TRBJ1-2; TRBD1 aligns across 7 bases. The CDR3 is 15 amino acids. The V segment lost 6 bases and the J segment 4 bases; nucleotides outside the gene matches: 14. The germline CDR1 and CDR2 sequences are DFQATT and SNEGSKA (reference sequence). The CDR3 region has the DNA TGCAGTGCCACCGAAACCGGGACAGCCGGCTATGGCTACACCTTC. It codes for CSATETGTAGYGYTF.

This clonotype occurred many times. The chain combines TRBV20-1 with TRBJ1-3, with 7 nucleotides matching TRBD1. The J segment lost 4 bases and the V segment lost 3 bases, leaving 6 bases of the junction unmatched. The CDR3 spans 14 residues. CDR1 DFQATT and CDR2 SNEGSKA come from the germline V gene (reference sequence). The CDR3 region has the DNA TGCAGTGCTAGCAGACAGGGTTGGGGAAACACCATATATTTT. It encodes CSASRQGWGNTIYF.

This clonotype was seen at least ten times. With a much larger clone just one base away, this may be a read error. CDR3 amino acids: CASSLGGRDTKYF. As DNA, the CDR3 is TGTGCCAGCAGCTTAGGGGGAAGAGATACGAAGTATTTT. V gene TRBV7-3 combines with J gene TRBJ2-3; D may correspond to TRBD1 or TRBD2 (5 bases each). This CDR3 contains 13 residues. Germline CDR1 SGHTA, CDR2 FQGTGA.

In this sample, this clonotype turned up many times. The V call is TRBV10-3, the J call TRBJ2-2; D tentatively reads TRBD1 or TRBD2 (6 bases each). The CDR3 contains 14 residues. V gave up 8 bases and J gave up 5 bases, with 15 bases separating them. Germline lookup yields CDR1 ENHRY and CDR2 SYGVKD. CDR3 amino acids: CAISGQGTTGELFF. The CDR3 nucleotides read TGTGCCATCTCCGGCCAGGGGACTACCGGGGAGCTGTTTTTT.

This clonotype has ten or more counts. The V and J genes are TRBV5-1 and TRBJ2-7; TRBD2 is a possible D gene (7 bases). Trimming cost V 7 bases and J 5 bases, with 16 bases left between them. The germline gives CDR1 SGHRS, CDR2 YFSETQ. The CDR3 runs 13 residues. CDR3 DNA: TGCGCCAGCTCCTCCCCCGGGGGGCACGAGCAGTACTTC. It translates to CASSSPGGHEQYF.

There are many counts of this clonotype. J is TRBJ1-4 and V is TRBV20-1; D call uncertain. V lost 2 bases to trimming and J lost 4 bases, with 8 bases between them. The CDR3 has 13 residues. Germline CDR1 reads DFQATT; CDR2 reads SNEGSKA (reference sequence). CDR3 DNA sequence: TGCAGTGCTAGACGAAGGTTTAATGAAAAACTGTTTTTT. Its translation is CSARRRFNEKLFF.

This clonotype was observed at least ten times. The V and J genes are TRBV20-1 and TRBJ2-7, with 9 bases that match TRBD2. CDR3 length: 14 residues. Losses at the gene ends were 5 bases for V and 0 bases for J; bases not matched to a gene: 5. CDR1 and CDR2 (germline): DFQATT, SNEGSKA (reference sequence). CDR3 region: CSASSGALSYEQYF. The CDR3 coding sequence is TGCAGTGCTTCTAGCGGGGCCCTCTCCTACGAGCAGTACTTC.